The 9 T cell receptor beta chains presented below share a single source sample, sequenced in a study of long-term antiretroviral therapy in people with HIV. Researchers report immunoSEQ v3.0 was run at survey level. The protocol was immunoSEQ multiplex PCR, while the TCRdb copy is restricted to in-frame clones and leaves out a portion. The sample shows 20,000 to 25,000 clones, roughly 85% of them seen only once. The sequences come from unsorted PBMCs, collected roughly 2.3 years after starting antiretroviral therapy. The receptors were gathered from a man aged 35 to 55 with HIV.

The chain carries TRBV27 and TRBJ2-1, with D unclear. Germline V CDR1 and CDR2: MNHEY, SMNVEV (reference sequence). V gave up 4 bases and J gave up 4 bases, with 11 bases separating them. This CDR3 comprises 14 residues. The CDR3 DNA sequence: TGTGCCAGCAGTTCCAGCGCCAGGTACAATGAGCAGTTCTTC. Residues: CASSSSARYNEQFF.

The chain joins TRBV7-2 to TRBJ2-3; no reliable D call. Between the trimmed V and J ends, which lost 1 base and 1 base, there was a span of 15 bases. CDR1 SGHTA and CDR2 FQGNSA come from the germline V gene. CDR3 size: 17 residues. In nucleotides, the CDR3 is TGTGCCAGCAGCTTAGGCGGATCGATGATTGGCACAGATACGCAGTATTTT. Amino acids: CASSLGGSMIGTDTQYF.

The chain joins TRBV6-1 to TRBJ2-1; D is perhaps TRBD2 (6 bases). The CDR3 has 15 amino acids. Germline V CDR1 and CDR2: MNHNS, SASEGT. The V gene lost 6 bases and the J gene lost 14 bases, with 26 bases spanning the gap. The CDR3 bases are TGTGCCAGCAGAGACATGGGCCCACTAAGGTCGGGGGAGTTCTTC. Its translation: CASRDMGPLRSGEFF.

The chain employs TRBV27 and TRBJ1-2; 8 bases agree with TRBD1. The V and J ends lost 8 bases and 5 bases, in that order; junction bases with no gene match: 19. Looked up from germline, CDR1 is MNHEY and CDR2 is SMNVEV (reference sequence). This CDR3 has 17 amino acids. The CDR3 here is CASRQGLGRISQYGYTF. The DNA for the CDR3 is TGTGCCAGCCGACAGGGGCTGGGGAGGATAAGTCAATATGGCTACACCTTC.

The chain links TRBV7-9 to TRBJ2-7, with TRBD2 as a possible D gene (5 bases). The ends were cut back, 4 bases at V and 0 bases at J, with 16 bases in the middle. Per germline, CDR1 SEHNR and CDR2 FQNEAQ (reference sequence). The CDR3 runs 16 residues. The CDR3 DNA is TGTGCCAGCAGCTCCCCGAGAGGGAGCTACTCCTACGAGCAGTACTTC. Its translation: CASSSPRGSYSYEQYF. Full variable domain (remainder filled in from reference TRBV7-9 and TRBJ2-7): DTGVSQNPRHKITKRGQNVTFRCDPISEHNRLYWYRQTLGQGPEFLTYFQNEAQLEKSRLLSDRFSAERPKGSFSTLEIQRTEQGDSAMYLCASSSPRGSYSYEQYFGPGTRLTVT.

The chain combines TRBV2 with TRBJ1-5; 8 bases fit TRBD1. The germline V gene encodes CDR1 SNHLY and CDR2 FYNNEI. This CDR3 is 18 amino acids long. Trimming cost V 3 bases and J 2 bases; bases outside gene matches: 12. For the CDR3, the DNA is TGTGCCAGCAGTGATCAGCAGGGGGCTCGGTACGGCAATCAGCCCCAGCATTTT. Its protein product is CASSDQQGARYGNQPQHF.

The rearrangement uses TRBV27 and TRBJ1-5; TRBD1 aligns across 7 bases. The V gene's germline CDR1 is MNHEY and CDR2 SMNVEV (reference sequence). There are 15 residues in the CDR3. The V segment lost 8 bases and the J segment 7 bases; nucleotides outside the gene matches: 14. The CDR3 coding sequence is TGTGCCAGCGCGACAGGGCCCCTCGGCGGGCAGCCCCAGCATTTT. As protein: CASATGPLGGQPQHF.

The table lists this clone with a few counts. The rearrangement joins TRBV5-4 to TRBJ2-2; the match to TRBD2 covers 7 bases. V lost 4 bases, J lost 3 bases, and 6 bases stayed unmatched. The V gene's germline CDR1 is SGHNT and CDR2 YYREEE (reference sequence). The CDR3 runs to 15 residues. For the CDR3, the DNA is TGTGCCAGCAGCGTAGGAGGGAGGGACACCGGGGAGCTGTTTTTT. Residues: CASSVGGRDTGELFF.

The chain joins TRBV14 to TRBJ2-7, with a weak D call TRBD1 (6 bases). Looked up from germline, CDR1 is SGHDN and CDR2 is FVKESK. The CDR3 sequence is 15 residues long. Trimming took 5 bases from V and 4 from J, leaving 18 bases between them. As DNA, the CDR3 is TGTGCCAGCAGCTCACATAGTACAGGGCGATACGAGCAGTACTTC. Its translation is CASSSHSTGRYEQYF.